One TCR beta chain is described in this entry. V was clipped by 4 bases and J by 4 bases, with 17 bases between them. Germline loops: CDR1 SGHRS, CDR2 YFSETQ. The CDR3 is 15 amino acids. Enrolment of Seattle patients took place during active infection, and they were followed longitudinally. The data were obtained in a study of blood T cell repertoires in COVID-19. Looking at the study overall: Samples came from the United States, Italy and Spain, spanning acute and convalescent COVID-19.

Original analysis: Estimation of nucleated cell counts was performed using reference gene primer amplification. The assay was immunoSEQ multiplex PCR, and TCRdb's table has in-frame clones only and misses some. That table is the source of V, J and clone size, and D and trimming were worked out from the DNA. The data show roughly 320,000 clones, with nearly 90% seen just once and 1.5% to 2% held by the top ten. The source of this sequence is a woman in her thirties with COVID-19, enrolled during active disease. The source material was peripheral blood. The chain uses TRBV5-1 and TRBJ1-2; D remains ambiguous. The CDR3, as DNA: TGCGCCAGCAGCGCCCTCGACCCCGGGGTCTATGGCTACACCTTC. The encoded protein is CASSALDPGVYGYTF.